The present T cell receptor (beta chain) was sequenced within a study of immune evolution from preneoplasia to lung adenocarcinoma. The study, taken as a whole, reports: Top clone frequencies peaked in normal lung, apparently declining through invasive adenocarcinoma. Later-stage lesions seemingly showed higher T cell density and diversity than normal lung.

Profiled with immunoSEQ multiplex PCR; TCRdb holds only in-frame clones, not every one. The sample shows more than 13,000 clones, 75% to 90% of them seen only once. Comment on this clone: The antigen is unknown.

This CDR3 region has 14 residues. V was cut by 4 bases and J by 5 bases, with 15 bases left in between. CDR1 is MDHEN and CDR2 is SYDVKM in the germline V gene. The clonotype comes from a person aged 65 to 85 with lung adenocarcinoma. The chain uses TRBV28 and TRBJ2-7; D possibly corresponds to TRBD2 (5 bases). What was sequenced was FFPE minimally invasive lung adenocarcinoma tissue. CDR3 sequence: CASSSPSGWHEQYF. The CDR3 coding sequence is TGTGCCAGCAGTTCCCCCTCGGGGTGGCACGAGCAGTACTTC.